This entry describes one T cell receptor (beta chain). The sample originates from a study of blood T cell repertoires in COVID-19. Study information: COVID-19 samples collected from the United States, Italy and Spain covered acute and convalescent phases.

Germline V gene sequence: CDR1 LNHNV, CDR2 YYDKDF (reference sequence). V lost 0 bases to trimming and J lost 5 bases, with 14 bases between them. This CDR3 is built from 15 residues. Sequencing used immunoSEQ multiplex PCR; TCRdb keeps in-frame clones, though not all of them. Among about 160,000 clones listed, roughly 84% were seen once. The TCR originated in a woman older than 75 with active or convalescent COVID-19. Material: peripheral blood. V and J are TRBV15 and TRBJ2-7; TRBD2 might be the D (6 bases). The DNA of the CDR3 is TGTGCCACCAGCAGAGATGGGGGGAGAGTCAACGAGCAGTACTTC. Translation gives CATSRDGGRVNEQYF.